The 5 T cell receptor beta chains below all came from one sample that was sequenced in a study of cytomegalovirus exposure and HLA in healthy donors. The PCR employed 60 Vbeta primers together with 13 Jbeta primers. Method: immunoSEQ multiplex PCR; TCRdb's copy keeps in-frame clones and lacks some. The sample carries 100,000 or so clones, roughly 13% recorded once. Source material: PBMCs. These receptors came from a man in his forties in good health and CMV-seropositive.

This clone was recorded a few times. The chain carries TRBV19 and TRBJ1-1, with D possibly matching TRBD1 (6 bases). Per germline, CDR1 LNHDA and CDR2 SQIVND (reference sequence). V dropped 6 bases and J dropped 5 bases, with 16 bases sitting between them. This CDR3 is 14 amino acids long. The CDR3 loop is CASSTTAGVTEAFF. Written as DNA, the CDR3 is TGTGCCAGTAGCACCACGGCAGGGGTTACTGAAGCTTTCTTT.

The chain couples TRBV27 to TRBJ1-3; TRBD1 is a possible D gene (6 bases). Germline loops: CDR1 MNHEY, CDR2 SMNVEV (reference sequence). The CDR3 is 18 residues long. Trimming removed 6 bases from V and 1 base from J, with 22 bases in between. CDR3 amino acids: CASSLTFPGRGSGNTIYF. In DNA form, the CDR3 reads TGTGCCAGCAGCCTAACGTTCCCGGGCAGGGGTTCTGGAAACACCATATATTTT.

The rearrangement uses TRBV4-3 and TRBJ2-7; TRBD1 might be the D (6 bases). V was shortened by 4 bases and J by 1 base, with 11 bases between the two germline ends. This CDR3 comprises 14 residues. Germline loops: CDR1 LGHNA, CDR2 YSLEER. The CDR3, as DNA: TGCGCCAGCAGCCCTACAGGGTTGTCCTACGAGCAGTACTTC. Translating gives CASSPTGLSYEQYF.

This clone was counted only a few times. The chain joins TRBV30 to TRBJ1-2; D is possibly TRBD1 (5 bases). In germline, CDR1 is GTSNPN, CDR2 SVGIG (reference sequence). V was shortened by 7 bases and J by 3 bases, with 15 bases between the two germline ends. The CDR3 runs 13 residues. The CDR3 sequence is CAFALTAYYGYTF. CDR3 nucleotides: TGTGCCTTCGCCTTGACAGCCTACTATGGCTACACCTTC.

This clone has just a few counts. This rearrangement joins TRBV7-9 to TRBJ2-7; 8 bases align to TRBD2. CDR1 and CDR2 from the germline V gene are SEHNR and FQNEAQ (reference sequence). V dropped 4 bases and J dropped 6; count of bases not matched to a gene: 2. The CDR3 has 12 amino acids. In DNA, the CDR3 is TGTGCCAGCAGCTCGGGGGGGGGCGAGCAGTACTTC. Translating it yields CASSSGGGEQYF.